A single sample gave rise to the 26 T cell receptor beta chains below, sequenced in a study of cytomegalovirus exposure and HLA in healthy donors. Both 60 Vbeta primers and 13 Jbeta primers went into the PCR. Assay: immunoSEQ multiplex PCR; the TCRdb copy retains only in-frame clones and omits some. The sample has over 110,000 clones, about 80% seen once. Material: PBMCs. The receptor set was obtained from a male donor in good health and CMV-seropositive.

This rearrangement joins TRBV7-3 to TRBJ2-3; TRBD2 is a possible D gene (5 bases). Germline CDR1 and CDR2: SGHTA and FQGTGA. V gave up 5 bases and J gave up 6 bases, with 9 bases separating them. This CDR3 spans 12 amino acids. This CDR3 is CASSRGLDTQYF. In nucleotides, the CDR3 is TGTGCCAGCAGCCGCGGGTTGGATACGCAGTATTTT. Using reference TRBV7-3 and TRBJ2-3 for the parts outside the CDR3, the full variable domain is GAGVSQTPSNKVTEKGKYVELRCDPISGHTALYWYRQSLGQGPEFLIYFQGTGAADDSGLPNDRFFAVRPEGSVSTLKIQRTERGDSAVYLCASSRGLDTQYFGPGTRLTVL.

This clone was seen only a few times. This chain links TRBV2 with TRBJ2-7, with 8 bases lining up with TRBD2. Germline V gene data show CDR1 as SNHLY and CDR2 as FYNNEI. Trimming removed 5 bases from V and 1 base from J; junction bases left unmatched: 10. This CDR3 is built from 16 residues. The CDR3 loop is CASSSRWSGGSYEQYF. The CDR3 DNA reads TGTGCCAGCAGTAGCCGTTGGAGCGGGGGATCCTACGAGCAGTACTTC.

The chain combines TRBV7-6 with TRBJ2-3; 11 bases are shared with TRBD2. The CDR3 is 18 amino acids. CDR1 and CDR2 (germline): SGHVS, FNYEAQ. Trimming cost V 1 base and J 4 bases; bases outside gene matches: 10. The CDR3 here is CASSLEWGTSGQADTQYF. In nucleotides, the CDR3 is TGTGCCAGCAGCTTAGAGTGGGGGACTAGCGGTCAGGCAGATACGCAGTATTTT.

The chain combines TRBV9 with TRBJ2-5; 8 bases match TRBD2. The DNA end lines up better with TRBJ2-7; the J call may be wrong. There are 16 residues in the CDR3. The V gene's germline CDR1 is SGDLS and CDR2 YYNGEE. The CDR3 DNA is TGTGCCAGCAGCGTAGGAGGTAGCGGGACTGTTTACGAGCAGTACTTC. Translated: CASSVGGSGTVYEQYF.

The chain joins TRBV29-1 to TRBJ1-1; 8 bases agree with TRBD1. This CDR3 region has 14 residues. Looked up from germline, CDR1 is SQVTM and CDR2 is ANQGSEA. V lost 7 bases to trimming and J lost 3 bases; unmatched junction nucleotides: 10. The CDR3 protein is CSGSTGGEDTEAFF. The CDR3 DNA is TGCAGCGGCTCCACAGGGGGAGAGGACACTGAAGCTTTCTTT. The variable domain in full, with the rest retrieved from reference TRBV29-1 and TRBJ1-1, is SAVISQKPSRDICQRGTSLTIQCQVDSQVTMMFWYRQQPGQSLTLIATANQGSEATYESGFVIDKFPISRPNLTFSTLTVSNMSPEDSSIYLCSGSTGGEDTEAFFGQGTRLTVV.

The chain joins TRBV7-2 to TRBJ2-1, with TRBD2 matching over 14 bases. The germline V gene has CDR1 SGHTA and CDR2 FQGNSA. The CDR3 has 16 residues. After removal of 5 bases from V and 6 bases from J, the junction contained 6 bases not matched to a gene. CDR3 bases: TGTGCCAGCAGCCGACTAGCGGGAGGGCCCGGCAATGAGCAGTTCTTC. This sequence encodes CASSRLAGGPGNEQFF.

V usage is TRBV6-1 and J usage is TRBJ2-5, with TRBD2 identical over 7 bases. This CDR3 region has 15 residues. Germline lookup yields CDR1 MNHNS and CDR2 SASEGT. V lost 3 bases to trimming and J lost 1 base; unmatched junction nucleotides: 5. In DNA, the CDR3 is TGTGCCAGCAGTGACTCCGGGGGGTTCCAAGAGACCCAGTACTTC. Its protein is CASSDSGGFQETQYF.

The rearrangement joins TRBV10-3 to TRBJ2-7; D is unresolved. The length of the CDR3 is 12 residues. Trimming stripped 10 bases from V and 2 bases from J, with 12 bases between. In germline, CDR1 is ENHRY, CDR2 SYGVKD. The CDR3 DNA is TGTGCCACCTCTCCGAGCGCCTACGAGCAGTACTTC. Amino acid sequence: CATSPSAYEQYF.

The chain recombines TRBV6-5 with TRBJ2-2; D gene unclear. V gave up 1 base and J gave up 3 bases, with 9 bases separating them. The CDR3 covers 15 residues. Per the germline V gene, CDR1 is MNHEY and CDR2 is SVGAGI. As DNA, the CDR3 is TGTGCCAGCAGTTACTTCTCCACGGACACCGGGGAGCTGTTTTTT. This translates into CASSYFSTDTGELFF.

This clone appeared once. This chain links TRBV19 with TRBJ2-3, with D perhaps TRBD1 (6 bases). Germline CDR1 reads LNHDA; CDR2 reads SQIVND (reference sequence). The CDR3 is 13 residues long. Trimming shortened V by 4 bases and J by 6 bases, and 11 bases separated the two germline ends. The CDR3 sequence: CASSTRTADTQYF. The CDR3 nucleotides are TGTGCCAGTAGTACGAGGACAGCCGATACGCAGTATTTT.

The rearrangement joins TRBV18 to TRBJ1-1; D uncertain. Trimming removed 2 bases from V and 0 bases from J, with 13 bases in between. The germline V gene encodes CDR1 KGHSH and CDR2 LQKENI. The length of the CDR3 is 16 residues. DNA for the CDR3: TGTGCCAGCTCACCATCCAGGCAAAGCATGAACACTGAAGCTTTCTTT. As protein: CASSPSRQSMNTEAFF.

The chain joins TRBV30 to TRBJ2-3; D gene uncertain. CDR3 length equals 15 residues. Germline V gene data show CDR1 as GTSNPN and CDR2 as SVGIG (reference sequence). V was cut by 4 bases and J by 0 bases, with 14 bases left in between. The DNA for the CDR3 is TGTGCCTGGAAATGGTCGTCCACTAGCACAGATACGCAGTATTTT. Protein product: CAWKWSSTSTDTQYF.

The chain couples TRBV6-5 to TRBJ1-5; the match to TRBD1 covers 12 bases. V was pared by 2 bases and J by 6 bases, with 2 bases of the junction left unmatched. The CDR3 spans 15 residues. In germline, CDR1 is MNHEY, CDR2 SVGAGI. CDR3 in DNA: TGTGCCAGCAGTTACGGGACAGGGGGCGGTCAGCCCCAGCATTTT. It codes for CASSYGTGGGQPQHF.

CDR3 sequence: CASTRQMNTEAFF. CDR3 DNA sequence: TGTGCCAGCACTCGACAGATGAACACTGAAGCTTTCTTT. This rearrangement joins TRBV2 to TRBJ1-1; D perhaps matches TRBD1 (5 bases). Deletions cut 7 bases from V and 0 bases from J, with 9 bases between. This CDR3 has 13 amino acids. Germline assignment: CDR1 SNHLY and CDR2 FYNNEI.

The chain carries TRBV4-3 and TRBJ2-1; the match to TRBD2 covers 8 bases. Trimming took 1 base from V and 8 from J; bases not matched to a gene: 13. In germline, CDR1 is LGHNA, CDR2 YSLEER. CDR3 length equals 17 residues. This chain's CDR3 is CASSQGAAGLVTDEQFF. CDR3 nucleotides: TGCGCCAGCAGCCAAGGGGCCGCGGGACTAGTCACAGATGAGCAGTTCTTC.

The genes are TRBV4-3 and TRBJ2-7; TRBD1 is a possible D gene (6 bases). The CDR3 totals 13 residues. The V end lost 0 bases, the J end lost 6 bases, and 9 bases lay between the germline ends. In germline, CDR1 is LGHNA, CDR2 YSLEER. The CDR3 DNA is TGCGCCAGCAGCCAAGATCAGGGGATCGAGCAGTACTTC. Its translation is CASSQDQGIEQYF.

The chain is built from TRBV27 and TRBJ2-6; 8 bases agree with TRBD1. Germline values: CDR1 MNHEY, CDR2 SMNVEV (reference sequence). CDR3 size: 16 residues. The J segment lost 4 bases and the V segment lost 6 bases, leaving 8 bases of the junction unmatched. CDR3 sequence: CASRAQGASGANVLTF. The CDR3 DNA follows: TGTGCCAGCAGAGCGCAGGGGGCGAGCGGGGCCAACGTCCTGACTTTC.

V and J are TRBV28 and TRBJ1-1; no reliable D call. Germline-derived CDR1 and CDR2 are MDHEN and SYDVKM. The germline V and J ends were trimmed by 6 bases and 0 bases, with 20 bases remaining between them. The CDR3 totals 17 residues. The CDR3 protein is CASRSYLPVLLNTEAFF. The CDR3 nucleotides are TGTGCCAGCAGGTCGTATCTCCCGGTCCTCCTGAACACTGAAGCTTTCTTT.

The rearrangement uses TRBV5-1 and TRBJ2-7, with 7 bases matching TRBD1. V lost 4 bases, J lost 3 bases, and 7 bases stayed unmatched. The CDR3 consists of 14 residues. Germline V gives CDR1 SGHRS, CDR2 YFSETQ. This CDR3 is CASSVEGTVYEQYF. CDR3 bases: TGCGCCAGCAGCGTAGAAGGGACAGTCTACGAGCAGTACTTC.

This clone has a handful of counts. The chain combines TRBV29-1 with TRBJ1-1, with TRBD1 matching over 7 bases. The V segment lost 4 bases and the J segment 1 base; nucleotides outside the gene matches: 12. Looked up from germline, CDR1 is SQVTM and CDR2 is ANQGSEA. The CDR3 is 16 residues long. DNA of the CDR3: TGCAGCGTTGTAGCGACAGGGTATCCGTGGAACACTGAAGCTTTCTTT. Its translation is CSVVATGYPWNTEAFF.

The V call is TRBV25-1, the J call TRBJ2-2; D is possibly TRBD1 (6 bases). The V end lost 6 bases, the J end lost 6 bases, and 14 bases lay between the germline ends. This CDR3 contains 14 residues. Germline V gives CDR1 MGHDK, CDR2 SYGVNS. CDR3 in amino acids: CASSQGTGAGELFF. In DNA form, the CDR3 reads TGTGCCAGCAGCCAGGGGACCGGGGCCGGGGAGCTGTTTTTT.

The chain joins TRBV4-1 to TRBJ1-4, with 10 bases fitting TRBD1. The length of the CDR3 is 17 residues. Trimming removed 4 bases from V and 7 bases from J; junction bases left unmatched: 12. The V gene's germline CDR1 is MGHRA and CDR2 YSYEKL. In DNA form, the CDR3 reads TGCGCCAGCAGCCGACCCCGGGACAGGGGACTTTCTGAAAAACTGTTTTTT. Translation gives CASSRPRDRGLSEKLFF.

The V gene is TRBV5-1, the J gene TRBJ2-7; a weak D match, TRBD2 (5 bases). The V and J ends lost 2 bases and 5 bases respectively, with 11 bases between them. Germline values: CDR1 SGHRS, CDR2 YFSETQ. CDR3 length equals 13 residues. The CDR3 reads CASSFQRSNEQYF. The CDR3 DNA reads TGCGCCAGCAGCTTCCAGCGGAGCAACGAGCAGTACTTC.

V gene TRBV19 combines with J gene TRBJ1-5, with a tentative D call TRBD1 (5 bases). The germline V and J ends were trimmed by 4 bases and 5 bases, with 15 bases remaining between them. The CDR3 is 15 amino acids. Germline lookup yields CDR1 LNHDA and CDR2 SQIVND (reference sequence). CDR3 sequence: CASSTRVVRDQPQHF. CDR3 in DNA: TGTGCCAGTAGTACTAGGGTGGTCAGGGATCAGCCCCAGCATTTT.

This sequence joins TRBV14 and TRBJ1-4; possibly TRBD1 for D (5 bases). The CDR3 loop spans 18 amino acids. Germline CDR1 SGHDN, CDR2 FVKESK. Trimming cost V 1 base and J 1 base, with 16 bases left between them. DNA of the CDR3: TGTGCCAGCAGCCAAGCCGGATCCGGGGGTGGAACTAATGAAAAACTGTTTTTT. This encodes CASSQAGSGGGTNEKLFF.

Here the CDR3 reads CASSPRDRVGTDTQYF. CDR3 DNA: TGTGCCAGCAGCCCCCGGGACAGGGTAGGAACAGATACGCAGTATTTT. The chain combines TRBV7-3 with TRBJ2-3, with 9 bases matching TRBD1. Germline V gene sequence: CDR1 SGHTA, CDR2 FQGTGA. CDR3 length equals 16 residues. V shed 5 bases and J 3 bases; nucleotides not matched to a gene: 9.